These T cell receptor beta chains were read from a single sample in a study of blood T cells in healthy people across ages. From the 5' RACE reads, TCRdb called clonotypes with MiXCR, one entry per CDR3 protein. The sample shows about 650,000 distinct CDR3 sequences, approximately 31% of them seen only once. The sample comprised blood. Source of these receptors: a woman of 80 years or more in good health. CDR3s include the opening cysteine and the closing phenylalanine or tryptophan. The D gene is left open where the match is weak. A clone size is listed for some rows: how often the clone was seen (once, few, many), or a class if it is expanded.

TRBV5-1,once,TRBJ2-2,NA,CASSPVTGNTGEPFF,TGCGCCAGCAGCCCCGTCACGGGGAACACCGGGGAGCCGTTTTTT
TRBV10-3,many,TRBJ2-7,NA,CAISDSNSYEQYF,TGTGCCATCAGTGACAGTAACTCCTACGAGCAGTACTTC
TRBV29-1,NA,TRBJ1-1,NA,CSVEDPSTGSDTEAFF,TGCAGCGTTGAAGATCCTTCCACAGGGTCCGACACTGAAGCTTTCTTT
TRBV5-1,once,TRBJ1-4,NA,CASSPLGREKLFF,TGCGCCAGCAGCCCGCTAGGGAGGGAAAAACTGTTTTTT
TRBV4-1,NA,TRBJ2-7,NA,CASSQESTASYEQYF,TGCGCCAGCAGCCAAGAATCCACGGCCTCCTACGAGCAGTACTTC
TRBV6-2/TRBV6-3,many,TRBJ2-5,TRBD2,CASRSDGTRSETQYF,TGTGCCAGCAGGTCAGATGGGACTAGAAGTGAGACCCAGTACTTC
TRBV20-1,NA,TRBJ2-1,TRBD2,CSAREGSGTRFYNEQFF,TGCAGTGCTAGAGAGGGGTCCGGGACTAGATTCTACAATGAGCAGTTCTTC
TRBV11-2,once,TRBJ1-4,TRBD1,CASSLGGPRDRKKLFF,TGTGCCAGCAGCTTAGGGGGCCCCAGGGACAGGAAAAAACTGTTTTTT
TRBV20-1,once,TRBJ1-5,NA,CSASLGGLGNQPQHF,TGCAGTGCTAGTCTAGGGGGGTTAGGCAATCAGCCCCAGCATTTT
TRBV19,NA,TRBJ1-5,NA,CASSRTSDNQPQHF,TGTGCCAGTAGCCGGACCAGTGACAATCAGCCCCAGCATTTT